The rows below give T cell receptor beta chains drawn from one sample of a study of Ad26.COV2.S vaccination and SARS-CoV-2 variants. Only in-frame clones appear in the TCRdb table, and some are missing; sequencing was by immunoSEQ multiplex PCR. The sample has about 380,000 clones, about four fifths seen once. Specimen: peripheral blood, collected in a trial of Ad26.COV2.S vaccine versus placebo. The receptor set was obtained from a person aged 18 to 59 who received the Ad26.COV2.S COVID-19 vaccine or a placebo. The CDR3 runs from the conserved cysteine through the conserved F or W. D genes are given only for firm matches. Clone size is shown for a subset of rows, as once, few, many or a class of expanded clone.

cdr3_length	d_call	clone_size	v_call	j_call	cdr3_aa	cdr3_nt
15	-	-	TRBV15	TRBJ1-1	CATSRGWGANTEAFF	TGTGCCACCAGCAGAGGATGGGGGGCGAACACTGAAGCTTTCTTT
15	-	once	TRBV9	TRBJ1-3	CASSPQRVSGNTIYF	TGTGCCAGCAGCCCGCAGAGGGTCTCTGGAAACACCATATATTTT
13	TRBD1	-	TRBV6-2/TRBV6-3	TRBJ2-7	CASSRFRDSEQYF	TGTGCCAGCAGCAGGTTCCGGGACAGCGAGCAGTACTTC
15	-	few	TRBV19	TRBJ2-1	CASSIMALGLSEQFF	TGTGCCAGTAGTATAATGGCCCTAGGCCTGTCAGAGCAGTTCTTC
13	-	once	TRBV27	TRBJ1-2	CASTEGPNYGYTF	TGTGCCAGCACCGAAGGCCCCAACTATGGCTACACCTTC
14	-	once	TRBV4-2	TRBJ2-3	CASSQGDSTDTQYF	TGTGCCAGCAGCCAAGGGGACAGCACAGATACGCAGTATTTT
14	-	-	TRBV7-2	TRBJ1-2	CASSRVDPGSGYTF	TGTGCCAGCAGCCGTGTAGACCCAGGGTCTGGCTACACCTTC
16	TRBD1	once	TRBV16	TRBJ2-7	CASSHQPGGVSYEQYF	TGTGCCAGCAGCCATCAACCAGGGGGCGTCTCCTACGAGCAGTACTTC
11	-	-	TRBV20-1	TRBJ1-3	CSAQLGNTIYF	TGCAGTGCTCAACTTGGAAACACCATATATTTT
18	-	few	TRBV3-1/TRBV3-2	TRBJ2-3	CASSLLGGSGVGADTQYF	TGTGCCAGCAGCCTCCTCGGGGGCAGCGGAGTTGGCGCAGATACGCAGTATTTT
18	-	-	TRBV4-1	TRBJ1-4	CASSQEPAGLQSDEKLFF	TGCGCCAGCAGCCAAGAGCCGGCCGGGCTCCAATCCGATGAAAAACTGTTTTTT
14	-	-	TRBV6-2/TRBV6-3	TRBJ1-2	CASSYSWGIYGYTF	TGTGCCAGCAGTTACTCTTGGGGGATCTATGGCTACACCTTC
14	TRBD1	-	TRBV6-5	TRBJ1-2	CASTETGGSYGYTF	TGTGCCAGCACCGAGACAGGGGGCAGCTATGGCTACACCTTC
12	TRBD1	-	TRBV10-1	TRBJ1-1	CASSGTGVEAFF	TGCGCCAGCTCAGGGACAGGTGTTGAAGCTTTCTTT
13	TRBD2	-	TRBV7-2	TRBJ2-7	CASSLRRGDEQYF	TGTGCCAGCAGCTTAAGGCGGGGGGACGAGCAGTACTTC
15	TRBD2	-	TRBV5-1	TRBJ2-1	CASAPLGTSGPSPLF	TGCGCCAGCGCTCCGTTGGGGACTAGCGGTCCCTCCCCACTCTTC
14	TRBD2	-	TRBV7-2	TRBJ2-7	CASSLRAGGHEQYF	TGTGCCAGCAGCTTACGGGCGGGGGGCCACGAGCAGTACTTC
14	TRBD2	once	TRBV6-5	TRBJ2-7	CASSYAFGGGEQYF	TGTGCCAGCAGTTACGCGTTCGGGGGGGGCGAGCAGTACTTC
15	-	-	TRBV6-1	TRBJ1-5	CASSDRRGHHQPQHF	TGTGCCAGCAGTGACAGGAGGGGCCATCATCAGCCCCAGCATTTT
12	TRBD1	-	TRBV5-6	TRBJ1-1	CASSLNRGKAFF	TGTGCCAGCAGCCTAAACAGGGGGAAAGCTTTCTTT
15	-	-	TRBV7-8	TRBJ2-1	CASSPRRDNYNEQFF	TGTGCCAGCAGCCCACGACGGGACAACTACAATGAGCAGTTCTTC
13	TRBD2	-	TRBV24-1	TRBJ2-7	CATSDVAGNEQYF	TGTGCCACCAGTGATGTAGCGGGAAACGAGCAGTACTTC
14	-	few	TRBV9	TRBJ2-7	CASSQGLSTYEQYF	TGTGCCAGCAGCCAAGGACTTTCAACCTACGAGCAGTACTTC
15	TRBD2	-	TRBV3-1/TRBV3-2	TRBJ2-7	CASSQEAGGMGEQYF	TGTGCCAGCAGCCAAGAAGCGGGAGGGATGGGAGAGCAGTACTTC
14	-	-	TRBV3-1/TRBV3-2	TRBJ2-5	CASNPGTPQETQYF	TGTGCCAGCAACCCGGGAACCCCTCAAGAGACCCAGTACTTC
16	-	-	TRBV5-1	TRBJ1-1	CASSLNLGAGWTEAFF	TGCGCCAGCAGCTTGAATCTGGGGGCCGGGTGGACTGAAGCTTTCTTT
13	-	-	TRBV7-3	TRBJ1-3	CASSLMAGNTIYF	TGTGCCAGCAGCTTAATGGCTGGAAACACCATATATTTT
14	TRBD1	-	TRBV6-6	TRBJ1-2	CASSRQGYDYGYTF	TGTGCCAGCAGTCGACAGGGGTATGACTATGGCTACACCTTC
14	TRBD2	-	TRBV6-2/TRBV6-3	TRBJ2-1	CASSDSGRYNEQFF	TGTGCCAGCAGCGATAGCGGGAGGTACAATGAGCAGTTCTTC
15	TRBD1	-	TRBV6-6	TRBJ1-1	CASSYGTGGNTEAFF	TGTGCCAGCAGTTACGGGACAGGGGGGAACACTGAAGCTTTCTTT
13	TRBD1	once	TRBV19	TRBJ2-3	CASSDRGADTQYF	TGTGCCAGCTCGGACAGGGGGGCAGATACGCAGTATTTT
12	-	few	TRBV2	TRBJ1-2	CASTGRTPSGTF	TGTGCCAGCACCGGACGGACCCCGAGTGGCACCTTC
15	TRBD1	-	TRBV7-6	TRBJ2-2	CASSSYRGRTGELFF	TGTGCCAGCAGCTCTTACAGGGGGCGTACCGGGGAGCTGTTTTTT
13	-	once	TRBV18	TRBJ2-3	CASSPRGSDTQYF	TGTGCCAGCTCACCACGGGGGAGTGATACGCAGTATTTT
16	-	-	TRBV7-9	TRBJ2-3	CASSLEGLGSTDTQYF	TGTGCCAGCAGCTTAGAGGGATTAGGAAGCACAGATACGCAGTATTTT
12	-	-	TRBV12-3/TRBV12-4	TRBJ1-2	CASSLAGGAYTF	TGTGCCAGCAGTTTAGCGGGGGGTGCCTACACCTTC
15	-	-	TRBV6-6	TRBJ1-1	CASKDSRTMNTEAFF	TGTGCCAGCAAGGACAGCCGAACCATGAACACTGAAGCTTTCTTT
14	TRBD2	-	TRBV6-4	TRBJ2-3	CASSASGSTDTQYF	TGTGCCAGCAGTGCTAGCGGGAGCACAGATACGCAGTATTTT
13	TRBD2	-	TRBV25-1	TRBJ2-2	CASSWGGTGELFF	TGTGCCAGCTCTTGGGGGGGAACCGGGGAGCTGTTTTTT
15	TRBD2	-	TRBV5-4	TRBJ2-1	CASSLLAGGLNEQFF	TGTGCCAGCAGCCTACTAGCGGGGGGGCTCAATGAGCAGTTCTTC
16	TRBD2	-	TRBV28	TRBJ2-2	CASSPGTSKNTGELFF	TGTGCCAGCAGTCCCGGGACTAGTAAGAACACCGGGGAGCTGTTTTTT
14	-	-	TRBV29-1	TRBJ2-1	CSGYRLGAEDEQFF	TGCAGCGGCTATCGACTCGGGGCGGAGGATGAGCAGTTCTTC
13	-	-	TRBV7-2	TRBJ2-5	CASSRIPETTQYF	TGTGCCAGCAGCCGAATACCGGAGACCACCCAGTACTTC
14	TRBD1	-	TRBV5-4	TRBJ1-1	CASSFPGGGAEAFF	TGTGCCAGCAGCTTCCCCGGAGGGGGCGCTGAAGCTTTCTTT
13	TRBD1	-	TRBV28	TRBJ1-2	CASRLPGQGSYTF	TGTGCCAGCAGATTACCGGGACAGGGCTCCTACACCTTC
15	TRBD2	-	TRBV11-1	TRBJ2-1	CASSFTGTTWREQFF	TGTGCCAGCAGCTTCACCGGGACTACCTGGAGGGAGCAGTTCTTC
14	-	-	TRBV6-5	TRBJ1-5	CASGMGFSNQPQHF	TGTGCCAGCGGGATGGGGTTTAGCAATCAGCCCCAGCATTTT
11	-	few	TRBV18	TRBJ2-7	CASSTRGEQYF	TGTGCCAGCTCAACTAGGGGCGAGCAGTACTTC
13	-	-	TRBV7-2	TRBJ2-2	CASERGLTGELFF	TGTGCCAGCGAGCGCGGTCTCACCGGGGAGCTGTTTTTT
14	TRBD1	-	TRBV10-1	TRBJ1-2	CASSENRGRRGYTF	TGCGCCAGCAGTGAGAACAGGGGGCGCAGGGGCTACACCTTC
15	-	once	TRBV6-5	TRBJ1-2	CASSYGPAVIHGYTF	TGTGCCAGCAGTTACGGTCCCGCGGTGATTCATGGCTACACCTTC
16	TRBD1	-	TRBV24-1	TRBJ2-5	CATSDTARGIGETQYF	TGTGCCACCAGTGATACGGCCAGGGGGATTGGGGAGACCCAGTACTTC
15	-	few	TRBV6-1	TRBJ1-3	CASSEGGSGRNTIYF	TGTGCCAGCAGTGAGGGGGGTAGCGGTAGAAACACCATATATTTT
15	-	-	TRBV4-2	TRBJ2-3	CASRPGSRVADTQYF	TGTGCCAGCAGACCCGGAAGCAGGGTGGCAGATACGCAGTATTTT
15	TRBD2	-	TRBV29-1	TRBJ2-5	CSVEGTSGGIETQYF	TGCAGCGTTGAGGGGACTAGCGGGGGAATAGAGACCCAGTACTTC
14	-	-	TRBV4-1	TRBJ1-4	CASSQGPFNEKLFF	TGCGCCAGCAGCCAAGGTCCGTTTAATGAAAAACTGTTTTTT
12	-	few	TRBV25-1	TRBJ2-5	CASSSGGETQYF	TGTGCCAGCAGTTCAGGGGGGGAGACCCAGTACTTC
15	-	-	TRBV6-5	TRBJ2-1	CASSYSFGNYNEQFF	TGTGCCAGCAGTTACTCGTTCGGAAACTACAATGAGCAGTTCTTC